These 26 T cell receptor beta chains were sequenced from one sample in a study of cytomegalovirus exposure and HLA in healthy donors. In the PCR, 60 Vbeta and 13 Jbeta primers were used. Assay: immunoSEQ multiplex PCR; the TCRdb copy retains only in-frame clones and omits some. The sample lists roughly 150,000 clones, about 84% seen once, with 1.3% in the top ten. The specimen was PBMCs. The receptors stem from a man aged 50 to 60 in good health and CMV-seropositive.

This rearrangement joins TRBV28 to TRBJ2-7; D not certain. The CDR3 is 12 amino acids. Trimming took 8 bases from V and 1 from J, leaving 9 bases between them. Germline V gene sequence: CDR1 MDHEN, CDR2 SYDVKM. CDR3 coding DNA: TGTGCCAGCGTAGGAGTGTCCTACGAGCAGTACTTC. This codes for CASVGVSYEQYF.

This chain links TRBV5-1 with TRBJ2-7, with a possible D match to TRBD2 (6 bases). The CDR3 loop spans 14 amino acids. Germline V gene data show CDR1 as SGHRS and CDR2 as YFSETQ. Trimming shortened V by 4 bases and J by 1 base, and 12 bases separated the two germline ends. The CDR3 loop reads CASSPWGESYEQYF. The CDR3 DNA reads TGCGCCAGCAGCCCCTGGGGGGAATCCTACGAGCAGTACTTC.

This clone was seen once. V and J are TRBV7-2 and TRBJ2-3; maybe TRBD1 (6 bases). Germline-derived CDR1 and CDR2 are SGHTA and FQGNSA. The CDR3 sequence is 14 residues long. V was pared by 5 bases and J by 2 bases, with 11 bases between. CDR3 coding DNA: TGTGCCAGCAGCCCGGACAGATACACAGATACGCAGTATTTT. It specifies CASSPDRYTDTQYF.

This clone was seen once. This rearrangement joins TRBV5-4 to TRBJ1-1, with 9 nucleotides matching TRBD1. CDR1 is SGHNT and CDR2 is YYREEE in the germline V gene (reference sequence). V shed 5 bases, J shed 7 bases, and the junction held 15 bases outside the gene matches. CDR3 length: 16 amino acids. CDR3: CASSSLPGQGVGEAFF. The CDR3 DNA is TGTGCCAGCAGTTCCCTTCCGGGACAGGGAGTTGGTGAAGCTTTCTTT.

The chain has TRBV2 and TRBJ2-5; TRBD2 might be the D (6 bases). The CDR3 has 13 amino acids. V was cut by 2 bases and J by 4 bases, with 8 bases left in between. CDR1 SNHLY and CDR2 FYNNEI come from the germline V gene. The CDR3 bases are TGTGCCAGCAGTGAATACGGGGGAGAGACCCAGTACTTC. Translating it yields CASSEYGGETQYF.

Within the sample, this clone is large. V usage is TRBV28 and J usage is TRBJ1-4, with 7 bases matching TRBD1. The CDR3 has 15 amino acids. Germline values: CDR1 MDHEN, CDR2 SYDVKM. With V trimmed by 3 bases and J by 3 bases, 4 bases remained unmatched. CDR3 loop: CASSFHRGPNEKLFF. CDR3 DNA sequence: TGTGCCAGCAGTTTCCACAGGGGCCCTAATGAAAAACTGTTTTTT.

CDR3: CASRSGLVGQTQYF. In nucleotides, the CDR3 is TGCGCCAGCAGATCGGGACTCGTAGGGCAGACCCAGTACTTC. The V gene is TRBV5-1, the J gene TRBJ2-5; TRBD2 is a possible D gene (6 bases). The CDR3 spans 14 residues. V dropped 5 bases and J dropped 6 bases, with 17 bases sitting between them. CDR1 and CDR2 (germline): SGHRS, YFSETQ.

The CDR3 nucleotides read TGTGCCAGCACCTCCCCCGGGGTCCGAGAGACCCAGTACTTC. Translating gives CASTSPGVRETQYF. The genes are TRBV25-1 and TRBJ2-5, with a tentative D call TRBD2 (5 bases). CDR1 MGHDK and CDR2 SYGVNS come from the germline V gene. Trimming took off 7 bases at V and 4 bases at J, with 16 bases between the two ends. The CDR3 covers 14 residues.

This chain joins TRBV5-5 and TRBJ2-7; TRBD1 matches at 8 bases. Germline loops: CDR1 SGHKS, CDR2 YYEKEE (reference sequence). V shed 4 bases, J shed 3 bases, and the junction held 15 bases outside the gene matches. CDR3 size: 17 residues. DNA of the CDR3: TGTGCCAGCAGCGATTACGACCTGGGGGACAGGAACTACGAGCAGTACTTC. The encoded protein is CASSDYDLGDRNYEQYF.

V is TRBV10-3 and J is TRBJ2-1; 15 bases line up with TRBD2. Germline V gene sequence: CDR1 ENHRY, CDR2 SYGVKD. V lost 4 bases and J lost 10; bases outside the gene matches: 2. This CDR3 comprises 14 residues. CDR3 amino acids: CAISGGLAGGEQFF. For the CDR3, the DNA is TGTGCCATCAGTGGGGGACTAGCGGGAGGAGAGCAGTTCTTC.

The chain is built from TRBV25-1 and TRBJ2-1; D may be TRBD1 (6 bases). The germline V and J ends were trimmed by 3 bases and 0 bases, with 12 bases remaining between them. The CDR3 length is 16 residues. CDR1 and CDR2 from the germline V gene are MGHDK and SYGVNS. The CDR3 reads CASSDPGQSSYNEQFF. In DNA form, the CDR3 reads TGTGCCAGCAGTGATCCCGGACAGAGCTCCTACAATGAGCAGTTCTTC.

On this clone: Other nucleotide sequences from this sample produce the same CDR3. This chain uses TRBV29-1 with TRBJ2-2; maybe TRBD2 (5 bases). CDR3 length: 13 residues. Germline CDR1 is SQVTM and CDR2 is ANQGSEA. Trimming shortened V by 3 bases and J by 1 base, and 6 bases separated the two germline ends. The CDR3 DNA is TGCAGCGTTGACCGGGGGAACACCGGGGAGCTGTTTTTT. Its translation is CSVDRGNTGELFF.

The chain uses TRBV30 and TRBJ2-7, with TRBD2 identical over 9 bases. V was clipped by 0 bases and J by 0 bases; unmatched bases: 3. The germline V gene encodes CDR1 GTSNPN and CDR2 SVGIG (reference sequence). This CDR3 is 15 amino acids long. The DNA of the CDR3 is TGTGCCTGGAGTGTCAGCGGGGGGATCTCCTACGAGCAGTACTTC. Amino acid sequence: CAWSVSGGISYEQYF.

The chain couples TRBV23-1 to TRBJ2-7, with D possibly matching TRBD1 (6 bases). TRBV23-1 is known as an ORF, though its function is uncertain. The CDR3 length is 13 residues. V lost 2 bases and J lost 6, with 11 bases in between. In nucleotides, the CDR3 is TGCGCCAGCAGTCAAGCCAGGGGAGTCGAGCAGTACTTC. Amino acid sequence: CASSQARGVEQYF.

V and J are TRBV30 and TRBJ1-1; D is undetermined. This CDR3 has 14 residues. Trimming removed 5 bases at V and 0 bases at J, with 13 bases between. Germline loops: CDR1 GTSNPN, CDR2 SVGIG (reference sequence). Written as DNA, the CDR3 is TGTGCCTGGGATTTGGCAGGAATGAACACTGAAGCTTTCTTT. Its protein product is CAWDLAGMNTEAFF.

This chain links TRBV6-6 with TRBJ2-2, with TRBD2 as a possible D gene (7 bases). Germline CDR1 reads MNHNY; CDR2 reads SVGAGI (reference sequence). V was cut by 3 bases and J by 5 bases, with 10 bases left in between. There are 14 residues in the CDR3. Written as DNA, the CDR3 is TGTGCCAGCAGTTATGGGGGGGCTACCGGGGAGCTGTTTTTT. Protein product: CASSYGGATGELFF.

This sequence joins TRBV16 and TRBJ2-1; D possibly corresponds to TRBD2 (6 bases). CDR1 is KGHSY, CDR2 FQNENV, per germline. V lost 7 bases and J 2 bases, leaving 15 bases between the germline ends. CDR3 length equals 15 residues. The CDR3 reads CASTPQAGPYNEQFF. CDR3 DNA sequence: TGTGCCAGCACCCCGCAGGCGGGACCCTACAATGAGCAGTTCTTC.

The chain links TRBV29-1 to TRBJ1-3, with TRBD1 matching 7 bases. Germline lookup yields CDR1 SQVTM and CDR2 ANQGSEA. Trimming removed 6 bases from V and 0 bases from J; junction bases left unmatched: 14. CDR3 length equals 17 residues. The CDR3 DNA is TGCAGCGTCGTATCGGCCAGGGGGGAAAACTCTGGAAACACCATATATTTT. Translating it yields CSVVSARGENSGNTIYF.

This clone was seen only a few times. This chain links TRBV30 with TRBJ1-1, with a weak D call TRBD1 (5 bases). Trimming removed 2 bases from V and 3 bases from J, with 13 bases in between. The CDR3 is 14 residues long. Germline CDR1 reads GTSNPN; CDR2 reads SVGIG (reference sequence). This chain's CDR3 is CAWSPADRYTEAFF. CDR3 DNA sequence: TGTGCCTGGAGTCCAGCTGACAGATACACTGAAGCTTTCTTT. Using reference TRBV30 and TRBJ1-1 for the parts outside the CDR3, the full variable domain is SQTIHQWPATLVQPVGSPLSLECTVEGTSNPNLYWYRQAAGRGLQLLFYSVGIGQISSEVPQNLSASRPQDRQFILSSKKLLLSDSGFYLCAWSPADRYTEAFFGQGTRLTVV.

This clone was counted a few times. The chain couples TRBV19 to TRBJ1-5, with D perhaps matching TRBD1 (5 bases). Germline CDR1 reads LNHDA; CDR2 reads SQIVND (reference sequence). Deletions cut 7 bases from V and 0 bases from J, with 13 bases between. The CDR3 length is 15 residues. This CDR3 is CASMSQGNSNQPQHF. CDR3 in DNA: TGTGCCAGTATGAGCCAGGGAAATAGCAATCAGCCCCAGCATTTT.

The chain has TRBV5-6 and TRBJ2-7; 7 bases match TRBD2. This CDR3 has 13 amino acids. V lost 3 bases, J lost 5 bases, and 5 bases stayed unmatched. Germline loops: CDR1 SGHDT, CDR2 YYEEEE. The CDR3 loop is CASSSVGRNEQYF. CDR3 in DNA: TGTGCCAGCAGCTCAGTCGGGAGGAACGAGCAGTACTTC.

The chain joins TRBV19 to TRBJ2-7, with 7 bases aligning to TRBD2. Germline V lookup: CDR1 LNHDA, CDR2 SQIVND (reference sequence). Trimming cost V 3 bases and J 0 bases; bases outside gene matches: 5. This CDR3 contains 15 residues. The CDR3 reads CASSIPGGRSYEQYF. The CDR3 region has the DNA TGTGCCAGTAGTATCCCGGGGGGACGCTCCTACGAGCAGTACTTC.

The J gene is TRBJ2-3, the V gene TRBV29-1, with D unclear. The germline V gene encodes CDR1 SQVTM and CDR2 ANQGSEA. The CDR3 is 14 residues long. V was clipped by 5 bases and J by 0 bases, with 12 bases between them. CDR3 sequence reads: CSVITAPSTDTQYF. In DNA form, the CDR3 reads TGCAGCGTTATCACAGCACCTAGCACAGATACGCAGTATTTT.

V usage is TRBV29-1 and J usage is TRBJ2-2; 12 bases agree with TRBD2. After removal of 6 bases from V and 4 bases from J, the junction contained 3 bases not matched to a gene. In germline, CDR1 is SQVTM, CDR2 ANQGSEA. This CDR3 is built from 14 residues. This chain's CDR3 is CSVPGLAGTGELFF. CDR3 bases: TGCAGCGTCCCGGGACTAGCGGGCACCGGGGAGCTGTTTTTT.

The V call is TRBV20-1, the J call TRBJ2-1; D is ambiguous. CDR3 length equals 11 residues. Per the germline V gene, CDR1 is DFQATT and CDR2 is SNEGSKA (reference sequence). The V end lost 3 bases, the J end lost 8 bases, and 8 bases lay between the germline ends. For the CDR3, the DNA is TGCAGTGCTAGGTTCGGTTATGAGCAGTTCTTC. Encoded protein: CSARFGYEQFF.

CDR3 nucleotide sequence: TGTGCCAGCAGCTTACACAGAAACTATGGCTACACCTTC. It is translated as CASSLHRNYGYTF. V usage is TRBV7-9 and J usage is TRBJ1-2; D is unclear. The ends were cut back, 2 bases at V and 2 bases at J, with 6 bases in the middle. Looked up from germline, CDR1 is SEHNR and CDR2 is FQNEAQ (reference sequence). The CDR3 length is 13 residues.